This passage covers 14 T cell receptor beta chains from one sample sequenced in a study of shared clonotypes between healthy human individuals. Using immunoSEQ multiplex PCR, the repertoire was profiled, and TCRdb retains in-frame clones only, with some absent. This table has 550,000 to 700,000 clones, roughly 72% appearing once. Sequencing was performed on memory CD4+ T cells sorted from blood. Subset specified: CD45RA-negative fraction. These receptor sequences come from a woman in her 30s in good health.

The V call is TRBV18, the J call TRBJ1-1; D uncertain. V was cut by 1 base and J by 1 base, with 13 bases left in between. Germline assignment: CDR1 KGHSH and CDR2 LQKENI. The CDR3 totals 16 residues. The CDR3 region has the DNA TGTGCCAGCTCACCACAGATCTTGCGGGAGAACACTGAAGCTTTCTTT. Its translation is CASSPQILRENTEAFF.

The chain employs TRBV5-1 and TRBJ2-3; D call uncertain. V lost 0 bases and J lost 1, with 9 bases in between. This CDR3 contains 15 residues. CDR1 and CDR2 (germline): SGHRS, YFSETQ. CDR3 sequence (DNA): TGCGCCAGCAGCTTGGGGGCGCCGGGCACAGATACGCAGTATTTT. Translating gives CASSLGAPGTDTQYF.

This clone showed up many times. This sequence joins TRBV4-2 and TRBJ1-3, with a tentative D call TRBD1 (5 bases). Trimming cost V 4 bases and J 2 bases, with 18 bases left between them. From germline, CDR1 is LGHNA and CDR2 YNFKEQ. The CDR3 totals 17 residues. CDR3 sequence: CASSRPGLREAGNTIYF. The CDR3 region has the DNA TGTGCCAGCAGCCGCCCAGGGCTCAGGGAAGCTGGAAACACCATATATTTT.

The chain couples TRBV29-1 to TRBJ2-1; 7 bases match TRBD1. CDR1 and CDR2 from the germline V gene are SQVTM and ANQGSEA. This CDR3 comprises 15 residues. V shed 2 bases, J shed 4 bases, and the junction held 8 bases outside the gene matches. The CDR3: CSVESPGQRYNEQFF. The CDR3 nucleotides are TGCAGCGTTGAATCTCCGGGACAGAGATACAATGAGCAGTTCTTC.

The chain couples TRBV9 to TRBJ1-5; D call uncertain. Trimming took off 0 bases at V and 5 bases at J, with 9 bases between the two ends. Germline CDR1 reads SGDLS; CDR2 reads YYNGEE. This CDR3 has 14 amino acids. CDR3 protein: CASSVGRAYQPQHF. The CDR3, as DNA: TGTGCCAGCAGCGTAGGTAGGGCCTATCAGCCCCAGCATTTT. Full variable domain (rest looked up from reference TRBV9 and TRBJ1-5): DSGVTQTPKHLITATGQRVTLRCSPRSGDLSVYWYQQSLDQGLQFLIQYYNGEERAKGNILERFSAQQFPDLHSELNLSSLELGDSALYFCASSVGRAYQPQHFGDGTRLSIL.

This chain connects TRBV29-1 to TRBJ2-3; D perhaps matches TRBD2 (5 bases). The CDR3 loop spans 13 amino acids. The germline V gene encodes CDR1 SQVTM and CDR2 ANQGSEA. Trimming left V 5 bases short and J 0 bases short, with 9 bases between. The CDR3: CSVITGSTDTQYF. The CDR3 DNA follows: TGCAGCGTTATAACGGGGAGCACAGATACGCAGTATTTT.

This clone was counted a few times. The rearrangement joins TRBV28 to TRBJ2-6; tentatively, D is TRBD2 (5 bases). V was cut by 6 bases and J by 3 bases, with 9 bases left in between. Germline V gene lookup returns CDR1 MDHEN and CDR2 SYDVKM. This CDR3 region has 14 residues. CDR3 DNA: TGTGCCAGCAGCGGTCGGGGTGGGGCCAACGTCCTGACTTTC. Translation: CASSGRGGANVLTF.

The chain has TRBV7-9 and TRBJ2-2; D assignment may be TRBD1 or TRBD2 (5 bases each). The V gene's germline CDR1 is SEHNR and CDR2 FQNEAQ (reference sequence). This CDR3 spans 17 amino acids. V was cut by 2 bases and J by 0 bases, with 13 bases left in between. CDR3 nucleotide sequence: TGTGCCAGCAGCTTATGGTCAGGGAGAGCGAACACCGGGGAGCTGTTTTTT. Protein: CASSLWSGRANTGELFF.

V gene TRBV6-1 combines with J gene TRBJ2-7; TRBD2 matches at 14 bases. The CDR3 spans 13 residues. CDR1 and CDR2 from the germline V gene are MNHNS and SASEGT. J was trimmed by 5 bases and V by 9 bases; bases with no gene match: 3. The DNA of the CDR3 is TGTGCCAGTGGACTAGCGGGAGGCCACGAGCAGTACTTC. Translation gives CASGLAGGHEQYF.

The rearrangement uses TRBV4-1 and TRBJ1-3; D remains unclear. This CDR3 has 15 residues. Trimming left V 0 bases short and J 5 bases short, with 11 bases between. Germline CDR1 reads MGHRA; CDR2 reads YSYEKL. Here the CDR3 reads CASSQDEGYRNTIYF. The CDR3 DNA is TGCGCCAGCAGCCAAGACGAGGGTTACAGAAACACCATATATTTT.

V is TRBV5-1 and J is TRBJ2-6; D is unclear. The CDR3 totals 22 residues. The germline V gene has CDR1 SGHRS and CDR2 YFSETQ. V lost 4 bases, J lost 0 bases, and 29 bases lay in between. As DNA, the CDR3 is TGCGCCAGCAGCCATGATCGGTTGGAGTCCTTTTTTGGCTCCTCTGGGGCCAACGTCCTGACTTTC. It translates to CASSHDRLESFFGSSGANVLTF.

CDR3 nucleotide sequence: TGTGCCATCAGTGAGTCACAGGGGACTCTGACAGATACGCAGTATTTT. Encoded protein: CAISESQGTLTDTQYF. The chain employs TRBV10-3 and TRBJ2-3; tentative D call: TRBD1 (7 bases). Looked up from germline, CDR1 is ENHRY and CDR2 is SYGVKD. The CDR3 spans 16 residues. V shed 0 bases and J shed 3 bases, with 13 bases lying between them.

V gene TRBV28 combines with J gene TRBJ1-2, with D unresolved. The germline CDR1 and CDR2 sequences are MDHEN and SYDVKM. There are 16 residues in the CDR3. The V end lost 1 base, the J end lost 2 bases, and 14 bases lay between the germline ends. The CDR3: CASSLYPPTANYGYTF. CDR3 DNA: TGTGCCAGCAGTTTATATCCCCCGACCGCCAACTATGGCTACACCTTC.

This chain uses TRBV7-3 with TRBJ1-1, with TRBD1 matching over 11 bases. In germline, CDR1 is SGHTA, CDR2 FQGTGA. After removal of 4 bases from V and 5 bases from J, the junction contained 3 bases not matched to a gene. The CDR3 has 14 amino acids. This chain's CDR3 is CASSSRDRGTEAFF. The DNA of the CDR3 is TGTGCCAGCAGCTCCCGGGACAGGGGGACTGAAGCTTTCTTT.